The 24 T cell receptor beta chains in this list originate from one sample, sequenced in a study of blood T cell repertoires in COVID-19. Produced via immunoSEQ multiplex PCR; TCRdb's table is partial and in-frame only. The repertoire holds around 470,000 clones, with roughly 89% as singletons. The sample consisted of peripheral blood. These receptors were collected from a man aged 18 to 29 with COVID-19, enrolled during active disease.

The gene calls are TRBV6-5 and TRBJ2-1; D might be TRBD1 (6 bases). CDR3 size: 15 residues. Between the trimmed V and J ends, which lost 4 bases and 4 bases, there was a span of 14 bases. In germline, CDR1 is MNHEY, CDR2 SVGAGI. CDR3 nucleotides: TGTGCCAGCAGTTCCGCCGGACAGAGTTACAATGAGCAGTTCTTC. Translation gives CASSSAGQSYNEQFF.

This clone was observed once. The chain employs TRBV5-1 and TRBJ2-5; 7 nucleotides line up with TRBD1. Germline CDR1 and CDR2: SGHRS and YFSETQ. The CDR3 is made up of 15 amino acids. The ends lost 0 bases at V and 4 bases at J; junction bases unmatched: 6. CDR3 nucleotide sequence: TGCGCCAGCAGCTTGGACAGGGGACCCCCAGAGACCCAGTACTTC. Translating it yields CASSLDRGPPETQYF.

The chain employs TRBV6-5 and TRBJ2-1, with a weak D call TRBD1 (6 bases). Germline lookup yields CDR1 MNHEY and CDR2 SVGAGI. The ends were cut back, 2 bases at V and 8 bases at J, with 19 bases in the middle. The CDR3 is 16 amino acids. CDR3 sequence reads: CASSYHRDTSRDEQFF. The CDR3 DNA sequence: TGTGCCAGCAGTTACCACCGGGACACTTCTCGCGATGAGCAGTTCTTC.

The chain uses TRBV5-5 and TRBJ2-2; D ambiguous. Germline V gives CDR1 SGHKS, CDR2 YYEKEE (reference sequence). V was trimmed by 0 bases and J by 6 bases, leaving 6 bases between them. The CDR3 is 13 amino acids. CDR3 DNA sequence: TGTGCCAGCAGCTTGGACTTGTCCGGGGAGCTGTTTTTT. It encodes CASSLDLSGELFF.

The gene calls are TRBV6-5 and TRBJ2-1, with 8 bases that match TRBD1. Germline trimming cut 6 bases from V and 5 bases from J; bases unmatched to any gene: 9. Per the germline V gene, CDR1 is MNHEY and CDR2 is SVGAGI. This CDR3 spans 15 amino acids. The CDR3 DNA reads TGTGCCAGCAGGACGAGGGACAGGCGGGACAATGAGCAGTTCTTC. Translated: CASRTRDRRDNEQFF.

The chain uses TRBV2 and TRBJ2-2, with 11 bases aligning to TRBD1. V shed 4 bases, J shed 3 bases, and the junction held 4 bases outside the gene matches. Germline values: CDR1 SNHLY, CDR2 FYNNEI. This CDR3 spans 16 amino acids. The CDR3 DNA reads TGTGCCAGCAGTGGCGGGACAGGGGGGTACACCGGGGAGCTGTTTTTT. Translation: CASSGGTGGYTGELFF.

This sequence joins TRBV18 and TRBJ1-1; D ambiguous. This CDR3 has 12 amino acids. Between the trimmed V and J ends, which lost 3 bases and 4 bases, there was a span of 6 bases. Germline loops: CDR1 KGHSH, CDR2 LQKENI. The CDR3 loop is CASSPRLTEAFF. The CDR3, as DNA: TGTGCCAGCTCACCGAGGCTCACTGAAGCTTTCTTT.

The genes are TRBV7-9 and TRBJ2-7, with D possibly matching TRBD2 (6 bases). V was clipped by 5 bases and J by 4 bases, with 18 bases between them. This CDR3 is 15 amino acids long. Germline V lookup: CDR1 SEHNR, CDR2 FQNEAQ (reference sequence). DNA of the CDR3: TGTGCCAGCAGCCCCCCCGGGGCAGGGAGGTACGAGCAGTACTTC. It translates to CASSPPGAGRYEQYF.

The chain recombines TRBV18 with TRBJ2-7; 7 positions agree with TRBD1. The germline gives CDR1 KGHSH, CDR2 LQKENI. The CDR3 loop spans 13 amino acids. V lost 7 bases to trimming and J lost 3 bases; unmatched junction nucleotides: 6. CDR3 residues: CASCLGQNYEQYF. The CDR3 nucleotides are TGTGCCAGCTGTTTGGGACAGAACTACGAGCAGTACTTC.

The CDR3: CASSFRTTTYEQYF. The CDR3 bases are TGTGCCAGCAGCTTTCGGACAACTACCTACGAGCAGTACTTC. The chain employs TRBV5-8 and TRBJ2-7; maybe TRBD1 (5 bases). This CDR3 has 14 residues. V gave up 2 bases and J gave up 2 bases, with 11 bases separating them. Germline assignment: CDR1 SGHTS and CDR2 YDEGEE.

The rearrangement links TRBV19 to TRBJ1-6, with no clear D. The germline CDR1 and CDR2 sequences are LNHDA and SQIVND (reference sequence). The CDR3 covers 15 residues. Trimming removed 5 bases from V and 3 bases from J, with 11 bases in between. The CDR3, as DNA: TGTGCCAGTAGTCCTTCCTACGGCTATAATTCACCCCTCCACTTT. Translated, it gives CASSPSYGYNSPLHF.

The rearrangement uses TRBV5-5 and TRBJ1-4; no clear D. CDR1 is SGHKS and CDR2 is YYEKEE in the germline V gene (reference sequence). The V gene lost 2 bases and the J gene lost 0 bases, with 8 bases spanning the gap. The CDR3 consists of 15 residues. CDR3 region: CASSFTDATNEKLFF. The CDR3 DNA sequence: TGTGCCAGCAGCTTCACAGACGCAACTAATGAAAAACTGTTTTTT. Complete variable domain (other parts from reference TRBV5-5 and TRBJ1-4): DAGVTQSPTHLIKTRGQQVTLRCSPISGHKSVSWYQQVLGQGPQFIFQYYEKEERGRGNFPDRFSARQFPNYSSELNVNALLLGDSALYLCASSFTDATNEKLFFGSGTQLSVL.

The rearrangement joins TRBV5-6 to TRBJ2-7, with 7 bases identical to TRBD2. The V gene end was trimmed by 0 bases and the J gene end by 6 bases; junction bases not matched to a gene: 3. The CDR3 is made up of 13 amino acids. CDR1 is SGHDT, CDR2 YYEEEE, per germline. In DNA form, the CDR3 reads TGTGCCAGCAGCTTGGAATGGGGGGGCGAGCAGTACTTC. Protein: CASSLEWGGEQYF. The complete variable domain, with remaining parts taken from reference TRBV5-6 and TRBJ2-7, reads DAGVTQSPTHLIKTRGQQVTLRCSPKSGHDTVSWYQQALGQGPQFIFQYYEEEERQRGNFPDRFSGHQFPNYSSELNVNALLLGDSALYLCASSLEWGGEQYFGPGTRLTVT.

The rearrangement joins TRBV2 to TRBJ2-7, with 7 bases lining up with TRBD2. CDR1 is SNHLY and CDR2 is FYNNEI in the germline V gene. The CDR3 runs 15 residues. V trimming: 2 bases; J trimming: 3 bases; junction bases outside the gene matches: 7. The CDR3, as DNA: TGTGCCAGCAGTGAATGGGGGGGTGATAGCTACGAGCAGTACTTC. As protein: CASSEWGGDSYEQYF.

The CDR3 DNA is TGCGCCAGCAGCTTGGGACCTAGCGGGAGGGACTACGAGCAGTACTTC. Protein sequence: CASSLGPSGRDYEQYF. The chain has TRBV5-1 and TRBJ2-7; TRBD2 aligns across 12 bases. Germline lookup yields CDR1 SGHRS and CDR2 YFSETQ. V gave up 0 bases and J gave up 3 bases; unmatched junction bases: 4. The CDR3 spans 16 residues.

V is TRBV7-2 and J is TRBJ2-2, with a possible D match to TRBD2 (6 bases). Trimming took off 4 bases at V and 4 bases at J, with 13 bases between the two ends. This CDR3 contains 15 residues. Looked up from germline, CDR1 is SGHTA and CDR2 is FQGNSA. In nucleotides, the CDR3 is TGTGCCAGCAGCTCAATACTAGCAAGCACCGGGGAGCTGTTTTTT. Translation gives CASSSILASTGELFF.

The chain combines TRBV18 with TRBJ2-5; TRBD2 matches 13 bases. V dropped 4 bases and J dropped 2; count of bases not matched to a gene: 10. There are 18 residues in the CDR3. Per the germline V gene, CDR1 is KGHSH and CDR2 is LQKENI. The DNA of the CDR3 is TGTGCCAGCTCACATATGACGACTAGCGGGGGGCCTCAAGAGACCCAGTACTTC. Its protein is CASSHMTTSGGPQETQYF.

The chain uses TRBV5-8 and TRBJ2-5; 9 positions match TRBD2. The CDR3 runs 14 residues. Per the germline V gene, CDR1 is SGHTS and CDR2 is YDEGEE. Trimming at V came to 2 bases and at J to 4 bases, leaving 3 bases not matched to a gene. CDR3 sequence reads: CASSLYSGRETQYF. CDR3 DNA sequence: TGTGCCAGCAGCTTATATAGCGGGAGAGAGACCCAGTACTTC.

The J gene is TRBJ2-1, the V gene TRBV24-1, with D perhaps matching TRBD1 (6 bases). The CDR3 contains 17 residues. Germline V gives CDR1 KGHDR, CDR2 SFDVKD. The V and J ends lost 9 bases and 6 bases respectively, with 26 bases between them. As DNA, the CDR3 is TGTGCCACCTCCGAGGGGCGGACAGCTAAACCACCCAATGAGCAGTTCTTC. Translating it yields CATSEGRTAKPPNEQFF.

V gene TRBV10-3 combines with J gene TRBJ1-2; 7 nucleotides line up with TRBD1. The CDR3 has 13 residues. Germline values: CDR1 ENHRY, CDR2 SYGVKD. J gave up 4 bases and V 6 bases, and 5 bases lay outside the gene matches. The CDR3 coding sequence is TGTGCCATCAGACGGGACAGCGCCTATGGCTACACCTTC. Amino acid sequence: CAIRRDSAYGYTF.

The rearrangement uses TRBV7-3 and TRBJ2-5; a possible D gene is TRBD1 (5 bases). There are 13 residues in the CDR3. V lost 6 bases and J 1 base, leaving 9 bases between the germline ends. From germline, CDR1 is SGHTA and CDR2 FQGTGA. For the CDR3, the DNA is TGTGCCAGCAGTCCGACAGTCCAAGAGACCCAGTACTTC. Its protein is CASSPTVQETQYF.

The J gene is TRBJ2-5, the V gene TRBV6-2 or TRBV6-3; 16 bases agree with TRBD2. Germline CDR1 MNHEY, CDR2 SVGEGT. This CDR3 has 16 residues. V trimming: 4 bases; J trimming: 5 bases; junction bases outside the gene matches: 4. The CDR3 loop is CASSWGLAGGYETQYF. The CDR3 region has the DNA TGTGCCAGCAGTTGGGGACTAGCGGGAGGGTACGAGACCCAGTACTTC.

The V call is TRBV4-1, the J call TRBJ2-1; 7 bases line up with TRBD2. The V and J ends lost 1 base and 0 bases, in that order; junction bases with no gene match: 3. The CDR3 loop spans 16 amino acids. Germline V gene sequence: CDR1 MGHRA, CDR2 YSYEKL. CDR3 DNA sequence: TGCGCCAGCAGCCAAGTGGGGGGGAGCTCCTACAATGAGCAGTTCTTC. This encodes CASSQVGGSSYNEQFF.

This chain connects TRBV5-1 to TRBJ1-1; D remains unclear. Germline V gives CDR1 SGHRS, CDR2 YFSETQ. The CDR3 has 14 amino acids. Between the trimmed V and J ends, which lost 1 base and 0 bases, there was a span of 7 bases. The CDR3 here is CASSLSRMNTEAFF. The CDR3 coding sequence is TGCGCCAGCAGCTTGTCCAGAATGAACACTGAAGCTTTCTTT.